The T cell receptor beta chain described here comes from a study of neurological immune-mediated disorders. On the study more broadly: Multiple sclerosis patients numbered some 34, with around 31 relapsing-remitting and 3 secondary progressive. The study, taken as a whole, reports: When the repertoires were grouped phylogenetically, those of 18 of the 34 multiple sclerosis patients came together in a single cluster of related CDR3 sequences, which points to a possible repertoire-level signature. HTLV-1-associated myelopathy had the most TCR clonal expansion, while multiple sclerosis had the least, a level that fell below healthy controls.

This clonotype was detected only a few times. What it recognizes is unknown. A read error may explain this, as a much larger clone is one base away. MiXCR was run by TCRdb on the 5' RACE reads, yielding one entry per CDR3 protein. This sample has about 59,000 distinct CDR3 sequences, with under 4.5% found just once. Germline V gives CDR1 KGHSH, CDR2 LQKENI. The CDR3 runs 12 residues. V lost 6 bases, J lost 5 bases, and 10 bases lay in between. The specimen sequenced was PBMCs. The TCR originated in a young woman with multiple sclerosis. The chain combines TRBV18 with TRBJ2-5; D perhaps matches TRBD1 (5 bases). The CDR3 DNA reads TGTGCCAGCTCCACCCAGGGTGAGACCCAGTACTTC. Its protein product is CASSTQGETQYF.